This TCR beta chain appears in the sequencing data of a study of cytomegalovirus exposure and HLA in healthy donors. The CDR3 runs to 16 residues. Germline values: CDR1 SGHTA, CDR2 FQGNSA. Losses at the gene ends were 5 bases for V and 1 base for J; bases not matched to a gene: 6. The PCR ran on 60 Vbeta and 13 Jbeta primers. This table comes from immunoSEQ multiplex PCR, and its TCRdb copy is limited to in-frame clones, with some not included. The data show 210,000 or so clones, less than 85% seen once. The rearrangement links TRBV7-2 to TRBJ2-3; TRBD1 matches at 10 bases. The TCR originated in a girl aged 2-15 years in good health and CMV-seronegative. The sample consisted of PBMCs. Here the CDR3 DNA reads TGTGCCAGCAGCGTGACAGGGGGCGTTGGCACAGATACGCAGTATTTT. It translates to CASSVTGGVGTDTQYF.